This T cell receptor beta chain derives from a study of T cell responses to AZD1222 COVID-19 vaccine. The overall study: Pooled together were second doses at about 4 or about 12 weeks.

The data were produced by immunoSEQ multiplex PCR, yet TCRdb's version contains in-frame clones alone and is incomplete. The table shows 240,000 or so clones, with over 85% occurring only once. To note about this clone: Its antigen is unidentified.

Study-wide results and caveats: Unmutated regions of variants are reportedly targeted by nearly half of spike-specific TCRs.

The clonotype originates from an adult in good health. The sample here was peripheral blood, taken on day 0 of AZD1222 vaccination.

CDR3 protein: CASSPWGRGTDTQYF. The CDR3 region has the DNA TGTGCCAGCAGTCCCTGGGGTAGGGGCACAGATACGCAGTATTTT. This chain connects TRBV2 to TRBJ2-3, with D uncertain. The CDR3 sequence is 15 residues long. Germline V gene lookup returns CDR1 SNHLY and CDR2 FYNNEI. Trimming cost V 5 bases and J 1 base, with 13 bases left between them.